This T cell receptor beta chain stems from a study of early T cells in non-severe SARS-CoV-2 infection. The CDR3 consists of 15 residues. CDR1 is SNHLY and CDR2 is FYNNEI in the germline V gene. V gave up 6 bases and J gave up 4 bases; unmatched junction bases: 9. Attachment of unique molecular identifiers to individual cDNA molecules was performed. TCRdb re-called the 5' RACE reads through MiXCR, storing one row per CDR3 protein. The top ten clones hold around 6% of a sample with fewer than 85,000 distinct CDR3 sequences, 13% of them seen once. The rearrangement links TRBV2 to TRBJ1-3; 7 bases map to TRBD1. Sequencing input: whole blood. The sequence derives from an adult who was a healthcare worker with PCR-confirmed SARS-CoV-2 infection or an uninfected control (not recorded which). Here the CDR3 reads CASSHRGTEGNTIYF. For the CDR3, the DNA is TGTGCCAGCAGCCACAGGGGTACTGAAGGAAACACCATATATTTT.